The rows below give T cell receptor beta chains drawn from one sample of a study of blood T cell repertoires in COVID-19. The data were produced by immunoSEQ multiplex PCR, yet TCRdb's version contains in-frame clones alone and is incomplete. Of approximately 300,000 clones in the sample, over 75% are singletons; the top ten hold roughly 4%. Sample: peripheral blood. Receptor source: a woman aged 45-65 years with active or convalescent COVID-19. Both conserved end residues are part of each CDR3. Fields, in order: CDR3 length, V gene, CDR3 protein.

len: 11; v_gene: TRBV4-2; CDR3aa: CASSRSQGYTF
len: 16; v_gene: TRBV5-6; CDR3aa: CASSNRQLGRNYGYTF
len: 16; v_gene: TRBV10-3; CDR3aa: CAISESAGQWDYGYTF
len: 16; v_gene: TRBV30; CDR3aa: CAWRSPGQTNNSPLHF
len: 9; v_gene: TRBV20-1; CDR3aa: CSARVGDRF
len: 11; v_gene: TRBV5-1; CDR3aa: CASSSGVRAFF
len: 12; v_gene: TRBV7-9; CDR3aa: CASNRQGNEQFF
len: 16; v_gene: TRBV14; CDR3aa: CASSQGGGGIIDTQYF
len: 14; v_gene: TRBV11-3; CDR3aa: CASSLLPSSSEQYF
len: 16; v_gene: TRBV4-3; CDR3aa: CASSPSRGWSTDTQYF
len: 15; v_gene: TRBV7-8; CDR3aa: CASSSNRGVNTEAFF
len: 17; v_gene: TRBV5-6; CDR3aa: CASSGGPLLSTNEKLFF
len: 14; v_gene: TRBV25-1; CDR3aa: CASSDSRSNQPQHF
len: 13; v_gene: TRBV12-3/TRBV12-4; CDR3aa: CASSLAGGNTIYF
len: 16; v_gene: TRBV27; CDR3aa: CASSADRANSGNTIYF
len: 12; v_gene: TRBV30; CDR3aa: CAWSGGNTEAFF
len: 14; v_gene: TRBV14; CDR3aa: CASREQLDTGELFF
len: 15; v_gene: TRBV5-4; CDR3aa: CASSLGQSSYNEQFF
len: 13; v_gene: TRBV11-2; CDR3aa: CASSPPTGYEQYF
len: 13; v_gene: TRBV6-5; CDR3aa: CASSQTENYGYTF
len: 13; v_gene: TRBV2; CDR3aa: CASRQGIFYGYTF
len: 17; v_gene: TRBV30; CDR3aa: CAWNRLTGTGFGNTIYF
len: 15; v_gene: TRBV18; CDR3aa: CASSPDRQLSNEQYF
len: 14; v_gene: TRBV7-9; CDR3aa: CASSLLESREKLFF
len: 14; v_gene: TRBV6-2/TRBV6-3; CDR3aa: CASSFIGGLYEQYF
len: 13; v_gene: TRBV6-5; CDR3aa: CASSRQISYEQYF
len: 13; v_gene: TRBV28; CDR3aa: CASSITSGRQQFF
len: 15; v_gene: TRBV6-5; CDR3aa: CASSSVGRSGNTIYF
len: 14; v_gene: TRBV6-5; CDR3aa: CASTTPPVSGEQFF
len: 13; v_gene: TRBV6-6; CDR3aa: CASSIKMNTEAFF
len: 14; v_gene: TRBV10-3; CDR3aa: CAPIGRGGRNEQFF
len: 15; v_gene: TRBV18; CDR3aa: CASSPDGTTDTEAFF
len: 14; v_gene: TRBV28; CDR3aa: CASSQGNDDTEAFF
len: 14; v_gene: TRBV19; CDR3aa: CASSQSGRTDTQYF
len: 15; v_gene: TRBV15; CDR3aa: CATSSRDRDTYEQYF
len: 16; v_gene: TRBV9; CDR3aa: CASSYTLAGGAYEQYF
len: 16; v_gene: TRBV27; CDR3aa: CASSLLAGVSYNEQFF
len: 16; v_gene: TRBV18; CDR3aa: CASSPGTGRIGNTIYF
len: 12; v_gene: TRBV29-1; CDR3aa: CSATSERNEQFF
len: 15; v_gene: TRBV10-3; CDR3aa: CAISPGTGDTGELFF
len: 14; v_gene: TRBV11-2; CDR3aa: CASSLVVRGAGAFF
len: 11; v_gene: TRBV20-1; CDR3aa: CSARDSFEAFF
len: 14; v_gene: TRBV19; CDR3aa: CATKQGPGANVLTF
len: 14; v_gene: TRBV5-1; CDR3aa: CASWGGTSNNEQFF
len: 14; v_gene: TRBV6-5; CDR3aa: CASSYLRGSYEQYF
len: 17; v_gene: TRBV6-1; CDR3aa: CASSEVVAWGLNTEAFF
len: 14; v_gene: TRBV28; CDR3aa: CASSAGFSGNTIYF
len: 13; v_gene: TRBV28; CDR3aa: CASSQGQGRGYTF
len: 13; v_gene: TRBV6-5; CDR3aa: CASVLAGTDTQYF
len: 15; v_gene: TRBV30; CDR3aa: CAWNSGTTNYNEQFF
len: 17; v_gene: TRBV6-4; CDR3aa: CASSDSGGREAGNTIYF